This entry is about one T cell receptor beta chain. Its antigen is undetermined. Time point denoted: late sampling 161 to 241 days after vaccination in three convalescent patients. Regarding treatment: approximately nine-day PBMC culture with coronavirus spike peptide pools or control peptides (ViraFEST assay). The CDR3 loop spans 15 amino acids. Trimming removed 0 bases from V and 0 bases from J, with 11 bases in between. Germline V lookup: CDR1 DFQATT, CDR2 SNEGSKA (reference sequence). The data stem from a study of vaccination and CD4 T cells after COVID-19. Study context: At a median 72 days (range 14 to 241) after dose two, post-vaccine samples were obtained.

Sequence data for DNA of cultured CD4+ T cells were generated by the Oncomine TCR Beta short-read assay. TCRdb passed the PCR reads through MiXCR, listing each CDR3 protein once. Of about 25,000 distinct CDR3 sequences in the sample, over 25% were seen once. This TCR came from a human donor who had recovered from COVID-19. The input for sequencing was CD4+ T cells from blood, cultured in vitro, taken about 7 months after SARS-CoV-2 vaccination. The chain employs TRBV20-1 and TRBJ1-1; TRBD1 might be the D (5 bases). This CDR3 is CSAREGVTMNTEAFF. CDR3 coding DNA: TGCAGTGCTAGAGAAGGGGTAACCATGAACACTGAAGCTTTCTTT.